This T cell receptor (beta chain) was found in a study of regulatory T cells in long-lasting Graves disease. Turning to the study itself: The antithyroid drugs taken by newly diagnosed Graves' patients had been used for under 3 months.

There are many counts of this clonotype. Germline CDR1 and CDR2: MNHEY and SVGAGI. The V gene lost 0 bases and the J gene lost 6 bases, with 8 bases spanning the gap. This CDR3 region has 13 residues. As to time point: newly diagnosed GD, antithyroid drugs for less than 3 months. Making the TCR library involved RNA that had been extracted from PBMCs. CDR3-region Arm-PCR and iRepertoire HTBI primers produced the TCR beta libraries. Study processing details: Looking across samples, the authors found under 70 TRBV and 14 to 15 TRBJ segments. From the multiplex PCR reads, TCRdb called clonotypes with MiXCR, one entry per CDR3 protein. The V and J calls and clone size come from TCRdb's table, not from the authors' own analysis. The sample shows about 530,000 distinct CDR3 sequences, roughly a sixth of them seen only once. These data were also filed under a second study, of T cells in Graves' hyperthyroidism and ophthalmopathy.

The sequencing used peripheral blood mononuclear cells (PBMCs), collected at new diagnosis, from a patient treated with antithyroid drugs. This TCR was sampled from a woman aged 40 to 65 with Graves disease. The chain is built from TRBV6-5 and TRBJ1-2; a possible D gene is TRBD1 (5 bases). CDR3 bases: TGTGCCAGCAGTTACTCGACAGCTGATGGCTACACCTTC. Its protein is CASSYSTADGYTF.